The 10 T cell receptor beta chains given below trace back to one sample, sequenced in a study of T cell clonality in common variable immunodeficiency. Here immunoSEQ multiplex PCR was the method, and the copy in TCRdb shows in-frame clones only, minus some. Singletons are absent from the sample, which has about 81,000 clones. Sample: peripheral blood mononuclear cells. These receptors originate from a person aged 18-69 years in good health.

This clone was counted ten times or more. The CDR3 end lies 3 residues beyond the end of the read and is filled in from the germline J gene. The V call is TRBV20-1, the J call TRBJ2-7; TRBD2 aligns across 7 bases. CDR1 DFQATT and CDR2 SNEGSKA come from the germline V gene (reference sequence). The J segment lost 4 bases and the V segment lost 4 bases, leaving 10 bases of the junction unmatched. The CDR3 sequence is 14 residues long. CDR3 bases read: TGCAGTGCTAACTTAGGGCGGGAGCCGTACGAG. It is translated as CSANLGREPYE. The full CDR3 reads CSANLGREPYEQYF.

A remark on this clone: The read gets to within 3 residues of the CDR3 end, and the germline J gene fills in the rest. The chain employs TRBV5-1 and TRBJ1-1, with 9 bases matching TRBD1. This CDR3 has 14 amino acids. From germline, CDR1 is SGHRS and CDR2 YFSETQ. CDR3 residues: CASSSRQGDIAAFF. The DNA read from the CDR3 is TGCGCCAGCAGCTCGCGACAGGGGGATATTGCG.

This clone was counted many times. The CDR3 end is not reached by the read, which stops 3 residues before it; the germline J gene fills it in. The rearrangement uses TRBV28 and TRBJ2-5; 9 bases match TRBD1. Trimming cost V 6 bases and J 3 bases; bases outside gene matches: 8. In germline, CDR1 is MDHEN, CDR2 SYDVKM. This CDR3 region has 15 residues. This chain's CDR3 is CASRLPGQGEETQYF. The sequenced part of the CDR3 DNA is TGTGCCAGCAGGCTTCCGGGACAGGGAGAAGAGACC.

This clone occurred many times. The read is 3 residues too short to cover the CDR3 end, so that end is filled in from the germline J gene. The chain carries TRBV4-1 and TRBJ2-2, with 7 positions matching TRBD2. J lost 3 bases, V lost 1 base, and 2 bases had no gene match. Germline CDR1 and CDR2: MGHRA and YSYEKL. There are 15 residues in the CDR3. The CDR3 DNA, read in part, is TGCGCCAGCAGCCAAGTGGCGGGAGACACCGGGGAG. Its translation: CASSQVAGDTGE. The full CDR3 reads CASSQVAGDTGELFF.

This clone was detected ten times or more. The CDR3 end is not reached by the read, which stops 3 residues before it; the germline J gene fills it in. In the same sample, other DNA sequences code for this CDR3. The rearrangement joins TRBV18 to TRBJ2-3, with TRBD2 as a possible D gene (6 bases). The V and J ends lost 1 base and 3 bases respectively, with 8 bases between them. The CDR3 has 14 residues. CDR1 is KGHSH and CDR2 is LQKENI in the germline V gene. CDR3 DNA, as far as it was read: TGTGCCAGCTCACCACGGGACTTTACAGATACG. Amino acid sequence: CASSPRDFTDT. The entire CDR3 reads CASSPRDFTDTQYF.

Points on this clone: The read terminates 3 residues ahead of where the CDR3 ends, so the germline J gene completes it. The chain has TRBV11-3 and TRBJ2-2; D remains ambiguous. CDR1 SGHNT and CDR2 YENEEA come from the germline V gene. V was pared by 5 bases and J by 7 bases, with 11 bases between. This CDR3 comprises 13 residues. CDR3 DNA, as far as it was read: TGTGCCAGCAGCCCAAATCAGATCGGGGAG. It codes for CASSPNQIGE. The full CDR3 sequence reads CASSPNQIGELFF.

This clone was observed many times. The sequenced fragment ends 3 residues before the CDR3 boundary, so the rest is inferred from the germline J gene. The chain uses TRBV9 and TRBJ2-5; a weak D match, TRBD2 (5 bases). CDR1 is SGDLS, CDR2 YYNGEE, per germline. The CDR3 extends over 15 amino acids. V lost 3 bases and J 2 bases, leaving 14 bases between the germline ends. The CDR3 loop reads CASSGLPSGQETQYF. CDR3 bases read: TGTGCCAGCAGCGGCCTGCCAAGCGGTCAAGAGACC.

This clone was observed at least ten times. From the germline J gene comes the end of the CDR3, since the read stops 3 residues before it. Other DNA sequences of this sample code for an identical CDR3. The chain employs TRBV7-9 and TRBJ2-2; the D gene is possibly TRBD2 (5 bases). This CDR3 is 14 amino acids long. Trimming pared 5 bases from V and 3 bases from J, leaving 10 bases between. Germline assignment: CDR1 SEHNR and CDR2 FQNEAQ (reference sequence). The CDR3 loop is CASSPRAYTGELFF. The DNA read from the CDR3 is TGTGCCAGCAGCCCGAGGGCCTACACCGGGGAG. The variable domain in full, completed from reference TRBV7-9 and TRBJ2-2, reads DTGVSQNPRHKITKRGQNVTFRCDPISEHNRLYWYRQTLGQGPEFLTYFQNEAQLEKSRLLSDRFSAERPKGSFSTLEIQRTEQGDSAMYLCASSPRAYTGELFFGEGSRLTVL.

At least ten counts were recorded for this clone. Read sequence stops 3 residues before the CDR3 end, and the germline J gene provides the missing end. This chain connects TRBV6-4 to TRBJ2-3, with TRBD2 matching over 7 bases. Germline trimming cut 0 bases from V and 2 bases from J; bases unmatched to any gene: 2. The CDR3 is 15 amino acids. The germline CDR1 and CDR2 sequences are MRHNA and SNTAGT. Incomplete CDR3 DNA: TGTGCCAGCAGTGACTCGGGACTACCCACAGATACG. Translation: CASSDSGLPTDT. The full CDR3 reads CASSDSGLPTDTQYF.

This clone has a handful of counts. The DNA ends 3 residues before the CDR3 does, and the rest of the CDR3 is filled in from the germline J gene. The chain employs TRBV19 and TRBJ1-5, with 10 bases lining up with TRBD1. Germline V gene data show CDR1 as LNHDA and CDR2 as SQIVND (reference sequence). The CDR3 covers 16 residues. V was pared by 4 bases and J by 2 bases, with 5 bases of the junction left unmatched. CDR3 bases read: TGTGCCAGTAGTACCGGGACAGGGGCTCGCAATCAGCCC. Its protein is CASSTGTGARNQP. The full CDR3 protein reads CASSTGTGARNQPQHF.